The 4 T cell receptor beta chains presented below share a single source sample, sequenced in a study of glioma-infiltrating T cells after dendritic cell vaccination. Stated time point: after dendritic cell vaccination, including at tumor progression/relapse. Some clones are missing from TCRdb's copy, which holds only in-frame ones; the method was immunoSEQ multiplex PCR. Of 20,000 to 30,000 clones listed, just under 90% are singletons. This sample comprised blood, obtained after dendritic cell vaccination. The receptors shown here come from a human donor with glioblastoma.

The V and J genes are TRBV6-1 and TRBJ1-2, with 7 bases that match TRBD1. V lost 5 bases, J lost 2 bases, and 8 bases stayed unmatched. CDR3 length: 15 amino acids. Germline loops: CDR1 MNHNS, CDR2 SASEGT. The CDR3 sequence is CASSSPGQANYGYTF. CDR3 nucleotides: TGTGCCAGCAGTTCCCCCGGACAGGCAAACTATGGCTACACCTTC.

The V and J genes are TRBV7-2 and TRBJ2-2; TRBD1 is a possible D gene (6 bases). CDR1 and CDR2 from the germline V gene are SGHTA and FQGNSA. The CDR3 extends over 15 amino acids. V lost 5 bases to trimming and J lost 1 base, with 11 bases between them. For the CDR3, the DNA is TGTGCCAGCAGCAATGGGGGCCTGAACACCGGGGAGCTGTTTTTT. This gives the protein CASSNGGLNTGELFF.

The genes are TRBV6-5 and TRBJ2-5; D may be TRBD2 (6 bases). CDR3 size: 14 residues. Trimming removed 5 bases from V and 5 bases from J, with 15 bases in between. Looked up from germline, CDR1 is MNHEY and CDR2 is SVGAGI. The DNA for the CDR3 is TGTGCCAGCAGTCCCCGACTAGTAGCTGAGACCCAGTACTTC. Translation gives CASSPRLVAETQYF.

This clone was detected only a few times. This sequence joins TRBV5-1 and TRBJ1-1; perhaps TRBD1 as D (5 bases). The CDR3 runs 13 residues. Germline CDR1 and CDR2: SGHRS and YFSETQ. Trimming shortened V by 4 bases and J by 2 bases, and 9 bases separated the two germline ends. The CDR3, as DNA: TGCGCCAGCAGCACAGACAGCAACACTGAAGCTTTCTTT. Translating it yields CASSTDSNTEAFF.